The 22 T cell receptor beta chains reported below all come from one sample, sequenced in a study of blood T cell repertoires in COVID-19. Method: immunoSEQ multiplex PCR; TCRdb's copy keeps in-frame clones and lacks some. The repertoire holds about 180,000 clones, with about 88% as singletons. Source material: PBMCs or T cells enriched from blood (not recorded which). These receptors originate from a woman in her thirties or forties with acute COVID-19.

The chain links TRBV28 to TRBJ2-1; 10 bases are a match to TRBD2. Unmatched junction bases numbered 6, after V lost 4 bases and J lost 3 bases. CDR1 and CDR2 (germline): MDHEN, SYDVKM. This CDR3 is 16 amino acids long. CDR3 region: CASSSSLAGFYNEQFF. DNA for the CDR3: TGTGCCAGCAGTTCCTCACTAGCGGGGTTCTACAATGAGCAGTTCTTC. Based on the CDR3 plus reference TRBV28 and TRBJ2-1, the full variable domain is DVKVTQSSRYLVKRTGEKVFLECVQDMDHENMFWYRQDPGLGLRLIYFSYDVKMKEKGDIPEGYSVSREKKERFSLILESASTNQTSMYLCASSSSLAGFYNEQFFGPGTRLTVL.

The chain is built from TRBV7-9 and TRBJ2-3; D call uncertain. The CDR3 sequence is 14 residues long. Germline V gives CDR1 SEHNR, CDR2 FQNEAQ (reference sequence). Trimming shortened V by 5 bases and J by 5 bases, and 14 bases separated the two germline ends. The CDR3 DNA sequence: TGTGCCAGCAGCCACCAGACACTCATAGATACGCAGTATTTT. Its protein product is CASSHQTLIDTQYF.

The chain couples TRBV27 to TRBJ1-3, with TRBD1 matching 8 bases. This CDR3 is built from 15 residues. V lost 7 bases to trimming and J lost 0 bases; unmatched junction nucleotides: 5. Germline V gene data show CDR1 as MNHEY and CDR2 as SMNVEV (reference sequence). CDR3 amino acids: CASKGGTGSGNTIYF. The CDR3 region has the DNA TGTGCCAGCAAGGGAGGGACAGGCTCTGGAAACACCATATATTTT.

The chain has TRBV29-1 and TRBJ1-2, with no clear D. The V gene's germline CDR1 is SQVTM and CDR2 ANQGSEA. Trimming removed 4 bases at V and 4 bases at J, with 10 bases between. The CDR3 extends over 12 amino acids. The DNA of the CDR3 is TGCAGCGTTGTCGGGGTCGGCTATGGCTACACCTTC. It is translated as CSVVGVGYGYTF.

This clone occurred once. The chain links TRBV21-1 to TRBJ2-3; TRBD1 is taken as the D call from the table, unchecked against the DNA. TRBV21-1 is described as a pseudogene. This CDR3 is 15 amino acids long. DNA of the CDR3: TGTGCCAGCAGGAGGACAGGGAACAGCACAGATACGCAGTATTTT. Translating it yields CASRRTGNSTDTQYF.

The J gene is TRBJ2-3, the V gene TRBV4-1; 7 bases match TRBD2. The V segment lost 4 bases and the J segment 3 bases; nucleotides outside the gene matches: 13. The V gene's germline CDR1 is MGHRA and CDR2 YSYEKL. The CDR3 is made up of 17 amino acids. Here the CDR3 DNA reads TGCGCCAGCAGCCCAGGGTCGGGGGGATTCAGAACAGATACGCAGTATTTT. It is translated as CASSPGSGGFRTDTQYF.

The chain uses TRBV4-3 and TRBJ2-1, with D maybe TRBD2 (6 bases). Trimming shortened V by 0 bases and J by 0 bases, and 9 bases separated the two germline ends. The CDR3 sequence is 16 residues long. The germline CDR1 and CDR2 sequences are LGHNA and YSLEER. CDR3 sequence: CASSQDSGVSYNEQFF. CDR3 DNA: TGCGCCAGCAGCCAAGACTCGGGGGTCTCCTACAATGAGCAGTTCTTC.

Regarding this clone: At the DNA level, this CDR3 is encoded by other sequences in the same sample as well. The chain has TRBV5-1 and TRBJ1-3; TRBD1 agrees at 10 bases. V lost 5 bases and J lost 2; bases outside the gene matches: 4. Germline CDR1 is SGHRS and CDR2 is YFSETQ. The CDR3 spans 15 residues. In DNA, the CDR3 is TGCGCCAGCAGTTCCGGGACAGGGGCTGGAAACACCATATATTTT. As protein: CASSSGTGAGNTIYF.

This chain connects TRBV6-2 or TRBV6-3 to TRBJ2-3; a weak D match, TRBD2 (5 bases). Trimming removed 5 bases from V and 2 bases from J, with 8 bases in between. The CDR3 loop spans 13 amino acids. Germline V lookup: CDR1 MNHEY, CDR2 SVGEGT. CDR3 region: CASSADYTDTQYF. The DNA for the CDR3 is TGTGCCAGCAGTGCCGACTACACAGATACGCAGTATTTT.

The J gene is TRBJ1-1, the V gene TRBV9, with D possibly being TRBD1 (6 bases). The germline V and J ends were trimmed by 2 bases and 3 bases, with 11 bases remaining between them. The CDR3 covers 14 residues. Germline V gives CDR1 SGDLS, CDR2 YYNGEE. This CDR3 reads CASSVADRHTEAFF. The CDR3 coding sequence is TGTGCCAGCAGCGTGGCAGACAGGCACACTGAAGCTTTCTTT.

This clone was seen just once. The rearrangement uses TRBV9 and TRBJ1-1; D remains unclear. V was cut by 3 bases and J by 1 base, with 10 bases left in between. The germline gives CDR1 SGDLS, CDR2 YYNGEE. This CDR3 spans 14 amino acids. The CDR3 coding sequence is TGTGCCAGCAGCGGTCTAGGCGGGAACACTGAAGCTTTCTTT. As protein: CASSGLGGNTEAFF.

The rearrangement uses TRBV6-1 and TRBJ1-1; 10 bases match TRBD1. CDR1 MNHNS and CDR2 SASEGT come from the germline V gene. The junction had 5 bases not matched to a gene; V was cut back by 0 bases and J by 4 bases. The CDR3 runs to 16 residues. The CDR3 reads CASSEALRQGATEAFF. CDR3 in DNA: TGTGCCAGCAGTGAAGCGCTCCGACAGGGGGCCACTGAAGCTTTCTTT.

The rearrangement joins TRBV2 to TRBJ2-1; 7 bases line up with TRBD2. After removal of 7 bases from V and 0 bases from J, the junction contained 6 bases not matched to a gene. Germline V gene sequence: CDR1 SNHLY, CDR2 FYNNEI. The CDR3 runs to 15 residues. The CDR3 loop reads CASNQGGSSYNEQFF. The DNA for the CDR3 is TGTGCCAGCAATCAAGGCGGGAGCTCCTACAATGAGCAGTTCTTC. The full variable domain, rest sourced from reference TRBV2 and TRBJ2-1, is EPEVTQTPSHQVTQMGQEVILRCVPISNHLYFYWYRQILGQKVEFLVSFYNNEISEKSEIFDDQFSVERPDGSNFTLKIRSTKLEDSAMYFCASNQGGSSYNEQFFGPGTRLTVL.

This chain links TRBV18 with TRBJ1-5, with TRBD1 as a possible D gene (6 bases). CDR3 length equals 13 residues. Germline CDR1 reads KGHSH; CDR2 reads LQKENI. V shed 6 bases and J shed 7 bases, with 13 bases lying between them. The CDR3 loop is CASSLGQTQPQHF. The CDR3 DNA sequence: TGTGCCAGCTCCCTGGGACAAACACAGCCCCAGCATTTT.

The CDR3 loop is CASTYDAGGTEAFF. The CDR3 DNA is TGTGCCAGCACCTACGACGCGGGTGGGACTGAAGCTTTCTTT. J is TRBJ1-1 and V is TRBV28; D gene unclear. Germline lookup yields CDR1 MDHEN and CDR2 SYDVKM. V shed 7 bases and J shed 5 bases, with 17 bases lying between them. The CDR3 has 14 residues.

This sequence joins TRBV29-1 and TRBJ2-1, with 7 bases that match TRBD1. This CDR3 has 16 residues. Germline V CDR1 and CDR2: SQVTM, ANQGSEA. Unmatched junction bases numbered 10, after V lost 3 bases and J lost 2 bases. CDR3 protein: CSVEATGVGTYNEQFF. The CDR3 coding sequence is TGCAGCGTTGAGGCTACAGGGGTAGGGACCTACAATGAGCAGTTCTTC.

The chain links TRBV30 to TRBJ1-5; D remains unclear. The CDR3 spans 12 residues. The V gene's germline CDR1 is GTSNPN and CDR2 SVGIG (reference sequence). V was clipped by 1 base and J by 3 bases, with 4 bases between them. The CDR3, as DNA: TGTGCCTGGAGTGGGGCCAATCAGCCCCAGCATTTT. Protein: CAWSGANQPQHF.

This clone was counted once. The chain combines TRBV11-2 with TRBJ2-2; possibly TRBD2 for D (6 bases). V was trimmed by 5 bases and J by 1 base, leaving 20 bases between them. Per germline, CDR1 SGHAT and CDR2 FQNNGV. The CDR3 loop spans 18 amino acids. CDR3 sequence (DNA): TGTGCCAGCAGCCCAAACGTGGGACGGAGGGTGAACACCGGGGAGCTGTTTTTT. This translates into CASSPNVGRRVNTGELFF.

The chain is built from TRBV6-6 and TRBJ1-1; 8 bases align to TRBD1. This CDR3 contains 13 residues. Germline loops: CDR1 MNHNY, CDR2 SVGAGI (reference sequence). V lost 6 bases, J lost 5 bases, and 5 bases stayed unmatched. The DNA for the CDR3 is TGTGCCAGCAGACAGACAGGGGTAACTGAAGCTTTCTTT. Its translation: CASRQTGVTEAFF.

The chain employs TRBV19 and TRBJ2-5, with a tentative D call TRBD2 (5 bases). The CDR3 is 11 amino acids. Germline CDR1 LNHDA, CDR2 SQIVND (reference sequence). Trimming removed 4 bases from V and 10 bases from J, with 10 bases in between. The DNA of the CDR3 is TGTGCCAGTAGTAGAGGGTCGGGCCAGTACTTC. This gives the protein CASSRGSGQYF.

The chain joins TRBV13 to TRBJ1-6; TRBD1 matches at 8 bases. CDR1 and CDR2 from the germline V gene are PRHDT and FYEKMQ (reference sequence). V gave up 0 bases and J gave up 8 bases; unmatched junction bases: 12. This CDR3 has 18 amino acids. Written as DNA, the CDR3 is TGTGCCAGCAGCTTAGGCCCGCCTAGGACAGGGAAGGATTCACCCCTCCACTTT. It translates to CASSLGPPRTGKDSPLHF.

V gene TRBV28 combines with J gene TRBJ2-3, with 7 bases aligning to TRBD1. This CDR3 is 16 amino acids long. Looked up from germline, CDR1 is MDHEN and CDR2 is SYDVKM. V lost 3 bases to trimming and J lost 2 bases; unmatched junction nucleotides: 8. CDR3 in amino acids: CASSLGTGDPTDTQYF. CDR3 DNA: TGTGCCAGCAGTTTGGGTACAGGGGACCCCACAGATACGCAGTATTTT.